This entry describes one T cell receptor (beta chain). It has no known antigen specificity. Gene designations and germline sequences in this entry are those of the mouse. Read coverage stops 4 residues before the CDR3 terminus; the germline J gene supplies the remainder. Pooled mouse cutaneous lymph node cells were stained for CD4, CD8alpha, NKG2D, NKG2ACE and other markers and were then sorted on a BD Influx. V is shortened by 5 bases, J by 1 base, and the region joining them spans 12 bases. CDR1 and CDR2, per the germline V gene (reference sequence), are NNHNN and SYGAGS. The CDR3 runs 15 amino acids, cysteine and phenylalanine included. The DNA covers only part of the CDR3, 33 bases in frame from base 1. This sample stems from a study of CD8+ T cells in alopecia areata (dated by TCRdb to 2016 to 2018). Regarding the research as a whole: Skin from C3H/HeJ donors with spontaneous alopecia (roughly 6-12 months old) was grafted onto female C3H/HeJ recipients aged roughly 7-11 weeks. In both human patients and the C3H/HeJ mouse model, the study applied high-throughput TCRbeta sequencing to look at T cell clonal expansion in alopecia areata. Human TCRbeta sequencing covered scalp tissue and sorted CD4+ and CD8+ peripheral blood T cells from patchy and totalis/universalis alopecia areata patients and healthy controls. Scalp clonality was compared among normal scalp (n=4), patchy alopecia areata scalp (n=8), and alopecia totalis/universalis scalp (n=8). RNA came from the PAXgene miRNA kit for fixed scalp, the miRNeasy kit for PBMCs, and the RNeasy kit for mouse skin. immunoSEQ multiplex PCR using 35 Vbeta forward primers and 13 Jbeta reverse primers was used to amplify TCRbeta CDR3 regions.

Library method: the immunoSEQ multiplex PCR assay. RNA was extracted from all samples and reverse transcribed into cDNA, which served as template for TCR sequencing. First-strand cDNA was synthesized using SuperScript III with a 2:1 mix of oligo-dT and random hexamers. Amplification bias was assessed with a synthetic immune receptor repertoire, and residual bias was removed computationally. Libraries were sequenced on Illumina HiSeq using 60 bp reads that covered the CDR3 and were read from J toward V. The original methods were these. After raw reads were preprocessed to remove errors, the CDR3 was defined following IMGT conventions as running from the conserved cysteine to phenylalanine. Clonality was computed as 1 minus the Shannon entropy, with the entropy normalized by log2 of the number of productive unique TCRs. Scalp TCRbeta sequences were cross-referenced with sorted blood CD4 and CD8 repertoires so that the CD4 or CD8 identity of scalp clones could be inferred. Imported from immuneACCESS, the table was reduced by TCRdb to in-frame sequences with V and J called. These copies leave out some clones; in studies compared against another copy, an unresolved V gene accounts for under half, and the cause of the remainder is not known. V and J calls and clone size come straight from that table; D and trimming were deduced from the DNA. This sample contains about 270,000 clones, none of which is a singleton. The ten biggest clones cover about 1.1% of the sample.

General conclusions and limits of the study: Higher clonality and more expanded CD8+ clones were observed in lesional scalp than in normal scalp, particularly in alopecia totalis/universalis, a finding suggestive of antigenic drive. Unlike mouse skin, where gammadelta T cells dominate, normal human skin contains resident alphabeta T cells that get sequenced too, which complicates analysis of the scalp TCR repertoire. Shared TCR sequences between patients were less evident than in mice, which may be partly attributable to HLA diversity in the patient population.

The rearranged segments are TRBV13-2 and TRBJ2-2; 6 matching bases give a weak D call of TRBD1. Sample: CD4+ T cells sorted from a lymph node. The sequence was obtained from a C3H/HeJ mouse with alopecia areata. The MHC haplotype of this strain is H2-k. CDR3 protein: CASGPGTINTGQLYF. The CDR3 DNA, read in part, is TGTGCCAGCGGACCCGGGACAATAAACACCGGG.